Listed below are T cell receptor beta chains from one sample, sequenced in a study of blood T cell repertoires in COVID-19. Here immunoSEQ multiplex PCR was the method, and the copy in TCRdb shows in-frame clones only, minus some. The sample lists some 90,000 clones; 89% were seen once. Input material: peripheral blood. The receptors come from a man aged 45-65 years with acute or convalescent COVID-19. CDR3s include the opening cysteine and the closing phenylalanine or tryptophan. The D gene is left open where the match is weak. Size is omitted from some rows. Given values are once, few, many or a class for expanded clones.

size	V	J	D	DNA	CDR3
-	TRBV2	TRBJ2-1	TRBD2	TGTGCCAGCACCCCTAGCGGGGGGCCGGGAGAGCAGTTCTTC	CASTPSGGPGEQFF
-	TRBV5-6	TRBJ1-4	TRBD1	TGTGCCAGCAGCACGGACAGGGGTGGTGAAAAACTGTTTTTT	CASSTDRGGEKLFF
-	TRBV18	TRBJ1-1	TRBD1	TGTGCCAGCTCACCGCGGACAGGGGGTAAAGACACTGAAGCTTTCTTT	CASSPRTGGKDTEAFF
-	TRBV29-1	TRBJ2-7	-	TGCAGCGTTGGGGCAGATTCTTACGAGCAGTACTTC	CSVGADSYEQYF
-	TRBV6-5	TRBJ1-4	TRBD1	TGTGCCAGCAGTTTCGGGACAGCTAATGAAAAACTGTTTTTT	CASSFGTANEKLFF
-	TRBV4-1	TRBJ2-2	TRBD1	TGCGCCAGCAGCCAAGAGAGTCCCGGGACAGGGATCACCGGGGAGCTGTTTTTT	CASSQESPGTGITGELFF
once	TRBV5-1	TRBJ2-3	TRBD1	TGCGCCAGCAGCTCCGTCCGGGACAGCGGCACAGATACGCAGTATTTT	CASSSVRDSGTDTQYF
-	TRBV27	TRBJ1-2	TRBD1	TGTGCCAGCAGTCTTATTTCCGGGACAGGGATTAACTATGGCTACACCTTC	CASSLISGTGINYGYTF
-	TRBV18	TRBJ2-4	-	TGTGCCAGCTCACCACCACGGGACAAACAAAGGGGGTACATTCAGTACTTC	CASSPPRDKQRGYIQYF
-	TRBV27	TRBJ1-2	-	TGTGCCAGCTATCGGGGGAACTATGGCTACACCTTC	CASYRGNYGYTF
once	TRBV11-2	TRBJ1-2	-	TGTGCCAGCAGCCTCGGTGAGCGGCCTCATGACTATGGCTACACCTTC	CASSLGERPHDYGYTF
-	TRBV18	TRBJ1-3	-	TGTGCCAGCTCACCACTAGAACAGGGTGCTTCTGGAAACACCATATATTTT	CASSPLEQGASGNTIYF
-	TRBV7-9	TRBJ1-2	TRBD1	TGTGCCAGCAGCTCGGGACAGGGGCTTGGCTACACCTTC	CASSSGQGLGYTF
-	TRBV5-4	TRBJ2-1	-	TGTGCCAGCAGCTTGGTGGCCAACAATGAGCAGTTCTTC	CASSLVANNEQFF
-	TRBV6-1	TRBJ1-1	TRBD1	TGTGCCAGCAGTGAACGAAGCAGGGGGGCTTTCTTT	CASSERSRGAFF
-	TRBV7-3	TRBJ1-2	-	TGTGCCAGCAGCTTGGGGAGCTATGGCTACACCTTC	CASSLGSYGYTF
-	TRBV18	TRBJ1-6	-	TGTGCCAGCTCACCACCCGGCAGGGGTCACGGGAATTCACCCCTCCACTTT	CASSPPGRGHGNSPLHF
-	TRBV20-1	TRBJ1-1	-	TGCAGTGCTAGCGGGGTTCTCTTT	CSASGVLF
-	TRBV2	TRBJ2-6	-	TGTGCCAGCAGTGAAGGGGGCGCTGGGGCCAACGTCCTGACTTTC	CASSEGGAGANVLTF
-	TRBV5-1	TRBJ1-1	-	TGCGCCAGCACGAATAACCCGGGGTACAGCCTGGGAGGCGAAGCTTTCTTT	CASTNNPGYSLGGEAFF
-	TRBV28	TRBJ1-5	-	TGTGCCAGCAGTTTTAATAATCAGCCCCAGCATTTT	CASSFNNQPQHF
-	TRBV28	TRBJ1-5	-	TGTGCCAGCAGCCCACTTAATAGCAATCAGCCCCAGCATTTT	CASSPLNSNQPQHF
-	TRBV4-2	TRBJ2-2	TRBD2	TGTGCCAGCAGCCAAGAACTAGCGGACACCGGGGAGCTGTTTTTT	CASSQELADTGELFF
-	TRBV7-9	TRBJ2-4	TRBD1	TGTGCCAGCAGCTTCGGAACAGGGGGCTCGAACATTCAGTACTTC	CASSFGTGGSNIQYF
-	TRBV7-2	TRBJ2-4	-	TGTGCCAGCAGCTTAGACGGTCCTGGGACATTCGGGACCAAAAACATTCAGTACTTC	CASSLDGPGTFGTKNIQYF
-	TRBV11-3	TRBJ1-5	-	TGTGCCAGCAGCTTAGCCTGTCAGGGTGCCCCCAATCAGCCCCAGCATTTT	CASSLACQGAPNQPQHF